The rows below give T cell receptor beta chains drawn from one sample of a study of blood T cell repertoires in COVID-19. The protocol was immunoSEQ multiplex PCR, while the TCRdb copy is restricted to in-frame clones and leaves out a portion. The sample records 50,000 to 75,000 clones, around 87% being singletons. The sequenced sample consisted of peripheral blood. The receptors stem from a man in his 60s with acute or convalescent COVID-19. CDR3s include the opening cysteine and the closing phenylalanine or tryptophan. A D gene is named only where the DNA matches it firmly. Clone size is stated in some rows and not others, as once, few, many or a class when expanded.

size: NA
D: TRBD1
V: TRBV2
J: TRBJ2-3
CDR3: CASSAGTGSTDTQYF
DNA: TGTGCCAGCAGCGCCGGGACAGGGAGCACAGATACGCAGTATTTT

size: NA
D: NA
V: TRBV4-3
J: TRBJ1-4
CDR3: CASSRTSGSVDEKLFF
DNA: TGCGCCAGCAGCCGGACTTCGGGATCGGTAGATGAAAAACTGTTTTTT

size: NA
D: NA
V: TRBV3-1/TRBV3-2
J: TRBJ2-7
CDR3: CASSHLGGSSYEQYF
DNA: TGTGCCAGCAGCCATTTAGGAGGCTCCTCCTACGAGCAGTACTTC

size: NA
D: NA
V: TRBV4-1
J: TRBJ1-1
CDR3: CASSQEANTEAFF
DNA: TGCGCCAGCAGCCAAGAAGCGAACACTGAAGCTTTCTTT

size: few
D: NA
V: TRBV19
J: TRBJ2-5
CDR3: CASKSGAAQYF
DNA: TGTGCCAGTAAATCAGGGGCGGCCCAGTACTTC

size: NA
D: NA
V: TRBV19
J: TRBJ1-5
CDR3: CASSMSREGNQPQHF
DNA: TGTGCCAGTAGTATGTCCAGGGAGGGCAATCAGCCCCAGCATTTT

size: NA
D: NA
V: TRBV29-1
J: TRBJ2-2
CDR3: CSVGQTANGELFF
DNA: TGCAGCGTTGGACAGACAGCCAACGGGGAGCTGTTTTTT

size: NA
D: NA
V: TRBV7-2
J: TRBJ1-4
CDR3: CASSLVGTNEKLFF
DNA: TGTGCCAGCAGCTTAGTTGGCACTAATGAAAAACTGTTTTTT

size: NA
D: NA
V: TRBV10-3
J: TRBJ1-6
CDR3: CAISGGGHGTPTLHF
DNA: TGTGCCATCAGTGGGGGGGGACATGGTACCCCCACCCTCCACTTT

size: NA
D: TRBD2
V: TRBV20-1
J: TRBJ2-2
CDR3: CSASGTSSGELFF
DNA: TGCAGTGCTAGTGGGACTAGTTCCGGGGAGCTGTTTTTT

size: NA
D: TRBD2
V: TRBV5-3
J: TRBJ2-2
CDR3: CARSLKWGLAATGELFF
DNA: TGTGCCAGAAGCTTGAAGTGGGGACTAGCGGCCACCGGGGAGCTGTTTTTT

size: NA
D: NA
V: TRBV7-9
J: TRBJ2-1
CDR3: CASSPGDYPSRVDEQFF
DNA: TGTGCCAGCAGCCCAGGGGACTACCCATCAAGGGTGGATGAGCAGTTCTTC

size: NA
D: TRBD1
V: TRBV6-5
J: TRBJ1-1
CDR3: CASSYSGTGVGTEAFF
DNA: TGTGCCAGCAGTTACTCCGGGACAGGAGTGGGAACTGAAGCTTTCTTT

size: NA
D: NA
V: TRBV28
J: TRBJ1-2
CDR3: CASSPRTGGGYTF
DNA: TGTGCCAGCAGTCCTCGGACGGGGGGTGGCTACACCTTC

size: once
D: TRBD1
V: TRBV10-3
J: TRBJ2-7
CDR3: CAISDVTGEAYEQYF
DNA: TGTGCCATCAGTGACGTGACAGGGGAAGCCTACGAGCAGTACTTC

size: NA
D: TRBD1
V: TRBV19
J: TRBJ1-5
CDR3: CASSIRGRDQPQHF
DNA: TGTGCCAGTAGTATCAGGGGGCGGGATCAGCCCCAGCATTTT

size: NA
D: NA
V: TRBV30
J: TRBJ1-5
CDR3: CAWRGQGNQPQHF
DNA: TGTGCCTGGAGGGGCCAGGGCAATCAGCCCCAGCATTTT

size: NA
D: TRBD2
V: TRBV3-1/TRBV3-2
J: TRBJ2-3
CDR3: CASSQERGGLRTDTQYF
DNA: TGTGCCAGCAGCCAAGAGCGGGGGGGCCTACGTACAGATACGCAGTATTTT

size: NA
D: TRBD1
V: TRBV7-2
J: TRBJ1-2
CDR3: CASSSDPAGGAGGYTF
DNA: TGTGCCAGCAGCTCGGACCCCGCAGGGGGCGCCGGGGGCTACACCTTC

size: once
D: NA
V: TRBV21-1
J: TRBJ1-5
CDR3: CASSKARDTDSNQPQHF
DNA: TGTGCCAGCAGCAAAGCGCGGGATACGGATAGCAATCAGCCCCAGCATTTT

size: NA
D: TRBD1
V: TRBV2
J: TRBJ2-1
CDR3: CARRGQGGVNEQFF
DNA: TGTGCCAGGCGGGGACAGGGCGGGGTGAATGAGCAGTTCTTC

size: once
D: NA
V: TRBV6-5
J: TRBJ2-3
CDR3: CASSPLGQVTDTQYF
DNA: TGTGCCAGCAGCCCGCTGGGGCAAGTGACAGATACGCAGTATTTT

size: NA
D: TRBD1
V: TRBV3-1/TRBV3-2
J: TRBJ2-1
CDR3: CASRRGQGVKQFF
DNA: TGTGCCAGCAGGCGCGGACAGGGGGTTAAGCAGTTCTTC

size: NA
D: NA
V: TRBV7-8
J: TRBJ1-1
CDR3: CASSLAWGGTEAFF
DNA: TGTGCCAGCAGCTTAGCGTGGGGGGGCACTGAAGCTTTCTTT

size: NA
D: TRBD1
V: TRBV9
J: TRBJ1-6
CDR3: CASSEGGTGINSPLHF
DNA: TGTGCCAGCAGCGAGGGGGGGACAGGGATAAATTCACCCCTCCACTTT

size: NA
D: TRBD1
V: TRBV12-3/TRBV12-4
J: TRBJ1-2
CDR3: CASSPGTGGYTF
DNA: TGTGCCAGCAGTCCGGGGACAGGCGGCTACACCTTC

size: NA
D: TRBD2
V: TRBV19
J: TRBJ2-1
CDR3: CASSIAGGGYNEQFF
DNA: TGTGCCAGTAGTATAGCTGGCGGGGGCTACAATGAGCAGTTCTTC

size: NA
D: TRBD1
V: TRBV7-2
J: TRBJ1-2
CDR3: CASSLSRDRVTF
DNA: TGTGCCAGCAGCTTATCCAGGGACAGGGTAACCTTC

size: NA
D: TRBD1
V: TRBV5-1
J: TRBJ1-2
CDR3: CASSSYPDRGNNYGYTF
DNA: TGCGCCAGCAGCTCCTACCCTGACAGGGGCAATAACTATGGCTACACCTTC

size: NA
D: NA
V: TRBV25-1
J: TRBJ1-2
CDR3: CASSDDYSYTYGYTF
DNA: TGTGCCAGCAGTGACGACTATTCCTACACCTATGGCTACACCTTC

size: NA
D: TRBD2
V: TRBV29-1
J: TRBJ2-2
CDR3: CSALAGGNTGELFF
DNA: TGCAGCGCGTTAGCGGGGGGTAACACCGGGGAGCTGTTTTTT